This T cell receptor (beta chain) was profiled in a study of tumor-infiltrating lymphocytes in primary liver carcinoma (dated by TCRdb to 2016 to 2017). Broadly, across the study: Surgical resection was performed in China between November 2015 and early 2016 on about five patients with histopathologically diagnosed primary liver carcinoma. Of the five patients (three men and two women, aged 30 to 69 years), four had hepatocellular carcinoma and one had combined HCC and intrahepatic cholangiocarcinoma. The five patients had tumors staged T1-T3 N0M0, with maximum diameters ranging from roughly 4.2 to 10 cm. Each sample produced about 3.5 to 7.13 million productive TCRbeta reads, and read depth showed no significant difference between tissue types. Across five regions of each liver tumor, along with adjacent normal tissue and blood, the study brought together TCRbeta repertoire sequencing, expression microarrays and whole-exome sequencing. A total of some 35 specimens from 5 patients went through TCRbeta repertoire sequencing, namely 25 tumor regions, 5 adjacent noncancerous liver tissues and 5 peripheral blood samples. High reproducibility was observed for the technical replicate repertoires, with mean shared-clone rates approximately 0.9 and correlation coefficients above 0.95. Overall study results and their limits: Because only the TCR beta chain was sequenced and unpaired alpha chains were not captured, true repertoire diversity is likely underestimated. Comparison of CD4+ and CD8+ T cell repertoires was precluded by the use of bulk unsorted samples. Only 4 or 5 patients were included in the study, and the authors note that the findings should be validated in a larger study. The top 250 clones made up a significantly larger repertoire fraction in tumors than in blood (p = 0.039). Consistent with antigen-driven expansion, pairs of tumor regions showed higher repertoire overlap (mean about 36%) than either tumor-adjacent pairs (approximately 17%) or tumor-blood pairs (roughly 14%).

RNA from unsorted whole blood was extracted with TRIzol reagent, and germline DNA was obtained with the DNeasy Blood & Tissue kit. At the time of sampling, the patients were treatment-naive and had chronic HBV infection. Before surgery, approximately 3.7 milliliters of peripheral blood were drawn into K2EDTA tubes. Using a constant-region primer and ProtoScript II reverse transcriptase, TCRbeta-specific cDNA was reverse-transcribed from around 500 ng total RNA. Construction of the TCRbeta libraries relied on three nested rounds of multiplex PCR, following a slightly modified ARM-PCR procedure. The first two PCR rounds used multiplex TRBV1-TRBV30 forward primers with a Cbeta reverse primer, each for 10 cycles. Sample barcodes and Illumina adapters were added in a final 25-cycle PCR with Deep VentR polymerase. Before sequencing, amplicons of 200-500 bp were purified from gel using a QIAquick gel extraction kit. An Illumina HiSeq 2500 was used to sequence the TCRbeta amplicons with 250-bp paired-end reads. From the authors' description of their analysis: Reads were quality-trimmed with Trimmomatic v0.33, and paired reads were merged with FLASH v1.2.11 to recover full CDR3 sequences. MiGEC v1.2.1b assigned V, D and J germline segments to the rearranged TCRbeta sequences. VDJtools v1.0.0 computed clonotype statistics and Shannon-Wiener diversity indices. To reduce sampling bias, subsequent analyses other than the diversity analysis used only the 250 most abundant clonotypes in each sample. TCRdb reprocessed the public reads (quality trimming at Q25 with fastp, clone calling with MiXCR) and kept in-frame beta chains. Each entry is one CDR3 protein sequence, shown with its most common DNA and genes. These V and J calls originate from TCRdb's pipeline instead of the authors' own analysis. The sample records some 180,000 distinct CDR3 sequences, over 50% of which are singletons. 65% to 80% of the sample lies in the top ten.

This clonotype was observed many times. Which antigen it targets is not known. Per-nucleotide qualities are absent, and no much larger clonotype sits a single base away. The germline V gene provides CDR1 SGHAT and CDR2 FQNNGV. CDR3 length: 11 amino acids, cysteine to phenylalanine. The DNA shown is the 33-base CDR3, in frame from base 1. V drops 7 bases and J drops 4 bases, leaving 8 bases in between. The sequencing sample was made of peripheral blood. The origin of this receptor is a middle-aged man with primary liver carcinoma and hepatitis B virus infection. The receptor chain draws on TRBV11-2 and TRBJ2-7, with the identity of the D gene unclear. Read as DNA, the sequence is TGTGCCAGCACCTCCCAATACGAGCAGTACTTC. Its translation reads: CASTSQYEQYF.